This is a list of T cell receptor beta chains from one sample in a study of blood T cells in healthy people across ages. TCRdb re-called the 5' RACE reads through MiXCR, storing one row per CDR3 protein. The sample has 1.5 million to 2 million distinct CDR3 sequences; approximately 30% are singletons. The specimen was blood. All receptors come from a woman between 25 and 40 years old in good health. The CDR3 runs from the conserved cysteine through the conserved F or W. D genes are given only for firm matches. Only some rows state a clone size, as once, few, many or a class for expanded clones.

CDR3aa,CDR3nt,abundance,v_gene,j_gene,d_gene
CSAGVGAGAGETQYF,TGCAGTGCTGGGGTTGGGGCGGGAGCGGGGGAGACCCAGTACTTC,NA,TRBV20-1,TRBJ2-5,TRBD2
CASSKGRLVYGYTF,TGTGCCAGCAGTAAGGGACGGCTGGTCTATGGCTACACCTTC,NA,TRBV6-2/TRBV6-3,TRBJ1-2,NA
CASSRSVGLNTDTWYF,TGTGCCAGCAGTCGGAGCGTCGGACTAAACACAGATACGTGGTATTTT,NA,TRBV27,TRBJ2-3,NA
CASSLEMSYEQYF,TGTGCCAGCAGCCTGGAAATGTCCTACGAGCAGTACTTC,NA,TRBV6-6,TRBJ2-7,NA
CASSPPGRLYGYTF,TGTGCCAGCAGTCCCCCCGGGAGGCTCTATGGCTACACCTTC,NA,TRBV12-3/TRBV12-4,TRBJ1-2,NA
CASSLNSVRTDTQYF,TGTGCCAGCAGCTTAAACTCGGTTCGCACAGATACGCAGTATTTT,NA,TRBV7-3,TRBJ2-3,NA
CASSFWAGGSSNQPQHF,TGTGCCAGCAGTTTCTGGGCAGGGGGGTCTAGCAATCAGCCCCAGCATTTT,NA,TRBV12-3/TRBV12-4,TRBJ1-5,TRBD1
CATSDWKGPQTGKLFF,TGTGCCACCAGTGATTGGAAGGGACCCCAGACCGGGAAGCTGTTTTTT,once,TRBV24-1,TRBJ2-2,NA
CASSSGTGGWTF,TGTGCCAGCAGCTCCGGGACAGGAGGCTGGACCTTC,NA,TRBV7-3,TRBJ1-2,TRBD1
CASNPGNSYEQYF,TGTGCCAGCAACCCCGGCAACTCCTACGAGCAGTACTTC,many,TRBV6-5,TRBJ2-7,NA
CSALGLARGDNGQFF,TGCAGCGCCTTGGGACTAGCGCGGGGAGACAATGGGCAGTTCTTC,NA,TRBV29-1,TRBJ2-1,TRBD2
CASSQGATSGYEQYF,TGTGCCAGCAGCCAAGGGGCGACTAGCGGCTACGAGCAGTACTTC,NA,TRBV12-3/TRBV12-4,TRBJ2-7,TRBD2
CASSQEPGYSAWRPQHF,TGCGCCAGCAGCCAAGAACCCGGGTATAGTGCATGGCGGCCCCAGCATTTT,few,TRBV4-1,TRBJ1-5,NA
CASSLAGTPYDEQYF,TGCGCCAGCAGCTTGGCCGGGACTCCGTACGACGAGCAGTACTTC,NA,TRBV5-1,TRBJ2-7,NA
CASSKAGLWEQFF,TGTGCCAGCAGCAAAGCAGGGCTATGGGAGCAGTTCTTC,few,TRBV7-2,TRBJ2-1,NA
CSVEFLAGGSEQFF,TGCAGCGTTGAGTTCCTAGCGGGGGGGAGTGAGCAGTTCTTC,many,TRBV29-1,TRBJ2-1,TRBD2
CASSKTSGLYNEQFF,TGTGCCAGCAGCAAGACTAGCGGGCTGTACAATGAGCAGTTCTTC,NA,TRBV12-3/TRBV12-4,TRBJ2-1,TRBD2
CSAGLGLRTYEQYF,TGCAGTGCTGGCTTGGGACTCCGAACTTACGAGCAGTACTTC,NA,TRBV20-1,TRBJ2-7,NA
CASSPWDRLTQYF,TGTGCCAGCAGCCCGTGGGACAGGTTGACGCAGTATTTT,NA,TRBV7-9,TRBJ2-3,TRBD1
CSAREPGTEVRYTF,TGCAGTGCTAGAGAACCCGGGACAGAGGTCCGCTACACCTTC,many,TRBV20-1,TRBJ1-2,TRBD1
CASSSIGRPVSGNTIYF,TGTGCCAGCAGCTCGATAGGCAGACCTGTCTCTGGAAACACCATATATTTT,NA,TRBV7-9,TRBJ1-3,NA
CASSSFRNTEAFF,TGTGCCAGCAGCTCGTTTAGGAACACTGAAGCTTTCTTT,NA,TRBV11-2,TRBJ1-1,NA
CASSTVGQRSEQYF,TGTGCCAGCAGTACCGTGGGACAGAGATCCGAGCAGTACTTC,many,TRBV6-5,TRBJ2-7,TRBD1
CASRGTSGLDEQFF,TGTGCCAGCAGGGGAACTAGTGGGTTGGATGAGCAGTTCTTC,few,TRBV27,TRBJ2-1,NA
CASSLSDTFYGYTF,TGTGCCAGCAGTTTATCCGACACGTTCTATGGCTACACCTTC,few,TRBV28,TRBJ1-2,NA
CVSSSGGSETQYF,TGCGTCAGCAGCTCCGGGGGGTCAGAGACCCAGTACTTC,few,TRBV5-1,TRBJ2-5,TRBD2
CSARSGLRNEKLFF,TGCAGTGCTAGGTCTGGGCTTCGTAATGAAAAACTGTTTTTT,many,TRBV20-1,TRBJ1-4,NA